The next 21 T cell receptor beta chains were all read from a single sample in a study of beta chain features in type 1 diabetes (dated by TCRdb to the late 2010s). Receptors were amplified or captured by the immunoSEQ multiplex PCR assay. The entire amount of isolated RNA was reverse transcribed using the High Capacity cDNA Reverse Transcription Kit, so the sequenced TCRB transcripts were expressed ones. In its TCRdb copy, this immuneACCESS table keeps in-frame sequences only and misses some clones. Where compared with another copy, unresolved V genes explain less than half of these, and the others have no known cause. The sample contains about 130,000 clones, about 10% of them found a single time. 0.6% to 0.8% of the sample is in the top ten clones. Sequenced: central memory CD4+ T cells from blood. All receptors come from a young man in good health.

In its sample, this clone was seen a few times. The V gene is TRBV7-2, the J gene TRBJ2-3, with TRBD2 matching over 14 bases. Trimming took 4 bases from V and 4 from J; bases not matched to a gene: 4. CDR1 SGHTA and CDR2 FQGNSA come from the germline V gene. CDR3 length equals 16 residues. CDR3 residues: CASSSGLAGASDTQYF. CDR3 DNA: TGTGCCAGCAGCTCGGGACTAGCGGGGGCCTCAGATACGCAGTATTTT.

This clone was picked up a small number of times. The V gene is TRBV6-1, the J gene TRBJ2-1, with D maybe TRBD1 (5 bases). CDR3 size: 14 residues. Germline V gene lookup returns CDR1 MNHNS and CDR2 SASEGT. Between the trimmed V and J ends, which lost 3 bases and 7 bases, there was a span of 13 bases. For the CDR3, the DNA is TGTGCCAGCAGTGAGGGGCAGCTGAGTAATGAGCAGTTCTTC. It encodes CASSEGQLSNEQFF.

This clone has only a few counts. The CDR3 sequence is CASRKRGALDTQYF. Here the CDR3 DNA reads TGTGCCAGCAGGAAGCGGGGGGCCCTAGATACGCAGTATTTT. The genes are TRBV5-6 and TRBJ2-3; 9 nucleotides align to TRBD2. Germline V lookup: CDR1 SGHDT, CDR2 YYEEEE. Unmatched junction bases numbered 6, after V lost 5 bases and J lost 5 bases. The CDR3 is 14 residues long. Full variable domain (rest looked up from reference TRBV5-6 and TRBJ2-3): DAGVTQSPTHLIKTRGQQVTLRCSPKSGHDTVSWYQQALGQGPQFIFQYYEEEERQRGNFPDRFSGHQFPNYSSELNVNALLLGDSALYLCASRKRGALDTQYFGPGTRLTVL.

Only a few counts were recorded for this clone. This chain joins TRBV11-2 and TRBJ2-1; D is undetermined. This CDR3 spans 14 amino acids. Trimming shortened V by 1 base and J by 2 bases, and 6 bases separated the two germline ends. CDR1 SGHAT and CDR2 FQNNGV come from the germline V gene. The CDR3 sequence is CASSLALAYNEQFF. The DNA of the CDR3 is TGTGCCAGCAGCTTAGCCCTCGCCTACAATGAGCAGTTCTTC.

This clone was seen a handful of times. The CDR3 nucleotides are TGCGCCAGCAGCTTGGCGCCCTTCGGGGCTGGGGCCAACGTCCTGACTTTC. Its protein product is CASSLAPFGAGANVLTF. The rearrangement joins TRBV5-1 to TRBJ2-6; perhaps TRBD2 as D (5 bases). V was pared by 0 bases and J by 2 bases, with 12 bases between. Germline V lookup: CDR1 SGHRS, CDR2 YFSETQ. The CDR3 contains 17 residues.

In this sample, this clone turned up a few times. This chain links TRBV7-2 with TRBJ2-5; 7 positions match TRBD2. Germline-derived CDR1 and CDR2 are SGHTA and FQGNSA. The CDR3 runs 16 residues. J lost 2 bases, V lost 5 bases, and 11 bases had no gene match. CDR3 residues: CASSAYASGPQETQYF. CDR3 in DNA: TGTGCCAGCAGCGCTTATGCTAGCGGACCTCAAGAGACCCAGTACTTC. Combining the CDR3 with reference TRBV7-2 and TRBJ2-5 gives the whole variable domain GAGVSQSPSNKVTEKGKDVELRCDPISGHTALYWYRQSLGQGLEFLIYFQGNSAPDKSGLPSDRFSAERTGGSVSTLTIQRTQQEDSAVYLCASSAYASGPQETQYFGPGTRLLVL.

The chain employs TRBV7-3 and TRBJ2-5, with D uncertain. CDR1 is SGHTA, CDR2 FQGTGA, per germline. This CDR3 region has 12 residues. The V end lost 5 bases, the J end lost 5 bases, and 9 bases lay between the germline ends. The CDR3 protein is CASSLNEETQYF. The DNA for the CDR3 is TGTGCCAGCAGCCTGAACGAGGAGACCCAGTACTTC.

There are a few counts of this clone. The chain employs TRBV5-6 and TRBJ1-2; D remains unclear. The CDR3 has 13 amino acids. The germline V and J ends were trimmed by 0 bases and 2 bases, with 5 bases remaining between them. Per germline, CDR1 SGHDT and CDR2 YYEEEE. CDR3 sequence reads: CASSLDTNYGYTF. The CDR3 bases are TGTGCCAGCAGCTTGGACACGAACTATGGCTACACCTTC.

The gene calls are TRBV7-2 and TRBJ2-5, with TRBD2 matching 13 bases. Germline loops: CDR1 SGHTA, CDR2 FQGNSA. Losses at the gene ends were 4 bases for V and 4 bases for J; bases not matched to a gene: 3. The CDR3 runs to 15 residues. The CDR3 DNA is TGTGCCAGCAGCTCACGGACTAGCGGGGGAGAGACCCAGTACTTC. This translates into CASSSRTSGGETQYF.

As DNA, the CDR3 is TGTGCCATCAGTGACGGTCAAAGAGGAAACACCATATATTTT. Protein product: CAISDGQRGNTIYF. V and J are TRBV10-3 and TRBJ1-3; D is uncertain. V dropped 3 bases and J dropped 4 bases, with 10 bases sitting between them. The germline V gene encodes CDR1 ENHRY and CDR2 SYGVKD. CDR3 length: 14 residues.

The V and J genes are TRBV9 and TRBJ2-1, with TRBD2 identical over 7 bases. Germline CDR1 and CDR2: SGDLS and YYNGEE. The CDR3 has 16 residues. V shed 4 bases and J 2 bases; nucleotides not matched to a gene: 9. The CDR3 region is CASSFGGGSTYNEQFF. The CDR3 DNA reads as TGTGCCAGCAGCTTCGGCGGGGGATCGACCTACAATGAGCAGTTCTTC.

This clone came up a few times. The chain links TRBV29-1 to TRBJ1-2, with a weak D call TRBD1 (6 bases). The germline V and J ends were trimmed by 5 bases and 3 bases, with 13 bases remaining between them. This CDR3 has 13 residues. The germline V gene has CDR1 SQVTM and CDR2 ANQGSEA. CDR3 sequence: CSVSTGGHYGYTF. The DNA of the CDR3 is TGCAGCGTTTCGACGGGGGGGCACTATGGCTACACCTTC.

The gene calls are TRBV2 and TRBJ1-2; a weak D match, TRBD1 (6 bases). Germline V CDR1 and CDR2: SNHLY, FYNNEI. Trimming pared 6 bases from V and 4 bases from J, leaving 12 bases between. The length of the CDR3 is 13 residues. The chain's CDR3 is CASSGGQSYGYTF. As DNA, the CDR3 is TGTGCCAGCAGCGGCGGACAGTCCTATGGCTACACCTTC.

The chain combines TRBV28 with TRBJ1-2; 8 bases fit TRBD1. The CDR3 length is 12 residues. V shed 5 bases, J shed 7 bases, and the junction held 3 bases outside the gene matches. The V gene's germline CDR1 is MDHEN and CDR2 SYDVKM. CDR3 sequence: CASSRQGFGYTF. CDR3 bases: TGTGCCAGCAGTCGACAGGGGTTTGGCTACACCTTC.

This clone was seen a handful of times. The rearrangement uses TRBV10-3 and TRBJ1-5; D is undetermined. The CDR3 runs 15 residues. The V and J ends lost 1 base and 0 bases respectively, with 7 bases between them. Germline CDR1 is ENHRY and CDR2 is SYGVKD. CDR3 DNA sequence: TGTGCCATCAGTGAGTTAGGAGTTAGCAATCAGCCCCAGCATTTT. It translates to CAISELGVSNQPQHF.

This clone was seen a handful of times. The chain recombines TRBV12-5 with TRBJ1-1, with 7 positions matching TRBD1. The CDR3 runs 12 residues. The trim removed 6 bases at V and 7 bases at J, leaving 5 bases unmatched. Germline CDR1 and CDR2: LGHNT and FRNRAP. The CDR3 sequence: CASGRWTGEAFF. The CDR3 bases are TGTGCTAGTGGCCGATGGACAGGTGAAGCTTTCTTT.

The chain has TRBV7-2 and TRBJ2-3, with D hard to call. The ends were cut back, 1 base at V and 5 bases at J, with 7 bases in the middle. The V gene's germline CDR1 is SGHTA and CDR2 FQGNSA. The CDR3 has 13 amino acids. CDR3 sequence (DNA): TGTGCCAGCAGCTTAGTGCGCGGAGATACGCAGTATTTT. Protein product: CASSLVRGDTQYF.

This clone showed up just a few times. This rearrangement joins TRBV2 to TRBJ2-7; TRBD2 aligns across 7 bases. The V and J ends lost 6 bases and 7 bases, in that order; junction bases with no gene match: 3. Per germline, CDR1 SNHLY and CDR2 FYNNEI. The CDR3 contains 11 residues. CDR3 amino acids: CASRYGGEQYF. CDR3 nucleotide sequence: TGTGCCAGCAGATACGGGGGGGAGCAGTACTTC.

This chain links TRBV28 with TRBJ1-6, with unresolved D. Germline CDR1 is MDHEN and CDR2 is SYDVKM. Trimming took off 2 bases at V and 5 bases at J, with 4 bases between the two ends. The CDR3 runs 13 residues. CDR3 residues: CASSLPHNSPLHF. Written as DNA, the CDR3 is TGTGCCAGCAGTTTACCTCATAATTCACCCCTCCACTTT.

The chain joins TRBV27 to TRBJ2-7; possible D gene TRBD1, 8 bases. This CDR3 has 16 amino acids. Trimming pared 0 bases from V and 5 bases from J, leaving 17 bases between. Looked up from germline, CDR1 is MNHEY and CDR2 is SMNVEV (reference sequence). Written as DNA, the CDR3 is TGTGCCAGCAGTTTATCACCCCGGACAGGGAGGGACGAGCAGTACTTC. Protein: CASSLSPRTGRDEQYF.

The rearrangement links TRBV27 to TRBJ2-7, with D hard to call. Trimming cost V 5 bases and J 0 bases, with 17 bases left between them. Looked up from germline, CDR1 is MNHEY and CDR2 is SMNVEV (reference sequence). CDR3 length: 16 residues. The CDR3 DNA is TGTGCCAGCAGTCTATACCCTACGAAAGCCTCCTACGAGCAGTACTTC. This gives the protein CASSLYPTKASYEQYF.